Included here is one T cell receptor beta chain sequence, with context. One end of the junction fails to match germline, which may point to a read error. PCR employed 60 Vbeta and 13 Jbeta primers. Profiled with immunoSEQ multiplex PCR; TCRdb holds only in-frame clones, not every one. This table holds about 160,000 clones. The germline V gene encodes CDR1 DFQATT and CDR2 SNEGSKA (reference sequence). This CDR3 is 11 amino acids long. These data originate in a study of cytomegalovirus exposure and HLA in healthy donors. Each donor was healthy, and each was a bone marrow donor. This TCR came from a woman between 55 and 75 years old in good health and CMV-seronegative. The rearrangement joins TRBV20-1 to TRBJ2-7; 7 bases match TRBD2. The sample comprised PBMCs. The CDR3 DNA sequence: TGCAGTGCTAGAGGAAGGAGCGGGGTGCACTTC. This codes for CSARGRSGVHF.